The 32 T cell receptor beta chains given below trace back to one sample, sequenced in a study of shared clonotypes between healthy human individuals. Repertoires were generated with immunoSEQ multiplex PCR, while TCRdb's copy carries only in-frame clones and drops some. The sample includes roughly 1,600,000 clones, roughly 98.5% of them seen just once. Sequences were obtained from naive CD4+ T cells sorted from blood. As for subset: CD45RA+ positively selected. The source of these receptors is a man younger than 40 in good health.

The V call is TRBV5-1, the J call TRBJ2-7, with 8 positions matching TRBD2. The CDR3 length is 15 residues. The ends lost 1 base at V and 0 bases at J; junction bases unmatched: 3. The germline V gene encodes CDR1 SGHRS and CDR2 YFSETQ. DNA of the CDR3: TGCGCCAGCAGCTTGCCGGGAGGGAGCTCCTACGAGCAGTACTTC. It specifies CASSLPGGSSYEQYF.

This clone was picked up a small number of times. J is TRBJ1-4 and V is TRBV5-4; TRBD1 agrees at 9 bases. CDR3 length equals 15 residues. J was trimmed by 8 bases and V by 3 bases; bases with no gene match: 8. In germline, CDR1 is SGHNT, CDR2 YYREEE (reference sequence). CDR3 coding DNA: TGTGCCAGCAGCTCAGCCGGGACAGGGAACGAAAAACTGTTTTTT. It translates to CASSSAGTGNEKLFF. The full variable domain, in which reference TRBV5-4 and TRBJ1-4 provide the parts outside the CDR3, is ETGVTQSPTHLIKTRGQQVTLRCSSQSGHNTVSWYQQALGQGPQFIFQYYREEENGRGNFPPRFSGLQFPNYSSELNVNALELDDSALYLCASSSAGTGNEKLFFGSGTQLSVL.

J is TRBJ2-7 and V is TRBV2, with a weak D call TRBD2 (7 bases). The CDR3 totals 14 residues. Germline V gives CDR1 SNHLY, CDR2 FYNNEI. V lost 3 bases to trimming and J lost 2 bases, with 11 bases between them. The DNA of the CDR3 is TGTGCCAGCAGTGATGGGAGGGACACCTACGAGCAGTACTTC. It yields the protein CASSDGRDTYEQYF.

The chain combines TRBV10-3 with TRBJ2-1, with D tentatively TRBD2 (7 bases). V gave up 10 bases and J gave up 7 bases, with 20 bases separating them. The CDR3 covers 14 residues. CDR1 is ENHRY, CDR2 SYGVKD, per germline. This chain's CDR3 is CATGIGGRRNEQFF. CDR3 coding DNA: TGTGCCACCGGAATCGGGGGGCGCAGGAATGAGCAGTTCTTC.

This chain joins TRBV6-6 and TRBJ2-5; no definite D call. The CDR3 contains 13 residues. V was trimmed by 4 bases and J by 3 bases, leaving 9 bases between them. The germline V gene encodes CDR1 MNHNY and CDR2 SVGAGI (reference sequence). CDR3 residues: CASSSEIEETQYF. The CDR3 coding sequence is TGTGCCAGCAGTTCCGAGATTGAAGAGACCCAGTACTTC.

The V gene is TRBV11-2, the J gene TRBJ2-3; tentatively, D is TRBD2 (5 bases). The germline V gene encodes CDR1 SGHAT and CDR2 FQNNGV. The CDR3 runs 14 residues. V shed 5 bases and J shed 5 bases, with 14 bases lying between them. As DNA, the CDR3 is TGTGCCAGCAGCCGACAACGGGCGGGAGATACGCAGTATTTT. This translates into CASSRQRAGDTQYF.

This chain uses TRBV18 with TRBJ2-1; 10 nucleotides line up with TRBD1. Germline V gene sequence: CDR1 KGHSH, CDR2 LQKENI. The CDR3 sequence is 14 residues long. J was trimmed by 7 bases and V by 5 bases; bases with no gene match: 5. The CDR3 is CASSSGTGENEQFF. CDR3 in DNA: TGTGCCAGCTCATCCGGGACAGGGGAGAATGAGCAGTTCTTC.

This rearrangement joins TRBV5-1 to TRBJ2-3; 8 bases agree with TRBD2. The CDR3 runs to 15 residues. V shed 0 bases, J shed 6 bases, and the junction held 6 bases outside the gene matches. The germline V gene encodes CDR1 SGHRS and CDR2 YFSETQ. The DNA of the CDR3 is TGCGCCAGCAGCTTGGCGGTAGCGGGATTTGATACGCAGTATTTT. Protein product: CASSLAVAGFDTQYF.

This rearrangement joins TRBV11-2 to TRBJ2-2, with 11 bases lining up with TRBD1. Losses at the gene ends were 5 bases for V and 4 bases for J; bases not matched to a gene: 6. This CDR3 contains 16 residues. Germline CDR1 is SGHAT and CDR2 is FQNNGV. DNA for the CDR3: TGTGCCAGCAGCATGTCCGGGACAGGGGGCACCGGGGAGCTGTTTTTT. It is translated as CASSMSGTGGTGELFF.

The rearrangement joins TRBV5-1 to TRBJ2-7, with D hard to call. In germline, CDR1 is SGHRS, CDR2 YFSETQ. V lost 2 bases and J lost 1, with 10 bases in between. This CDR3 spans 14 amino acids. The CDR3 sequence: CASSFSGESYEQYF. The CDR3 coding sequence is TGCGCCAGCAGCTTTTCAGGAGAGTCCTACGAGCAGTACTTC. The variable domain in full, with the rest retrieved from reference TRBV5-1 and TRBJ2-7, is KAGVTQTPRYLIKTRGQQVTLSCSPISGHRSVSWYQQTPGQGLQFLFEYFSETQRNKGNFPGRFSGRQFSNSRSEMNVSTLELGDSALYLCASSFSGESYEQYFGPGTRLTVT.

The J gene is TRBJ2-7, the V gene TRBV10-3; D gene unclear. The V end was cut by 6 bases, the J end by 3 bases, with 12 bases between. Per the germline V gene, CDR1 is ENHRY and CDR2 is SYGVKD. The CDR3 consists of 13 residues. The DNA of the CDR3 is TGTGCCATCAGCCCGGTGGTAGACTACGAGCAGTACTTC. Residues: CAISPVVDYEQYF.

V is TRBV4-1 and J is TRBJ1-4; the D gene is possibly TRBD1 (6 bases). Germline V gene data show CDR1 as MGHRA and CDR2 as YSYEKL. Trimming removed 1 base at V and 8 bases at J, with 11 bases between. This CDR3 contains 14 residues. As DNA, the CDR3 is TGCGCCAGCAGCCAAGCCCTCGGACAGGAAAAACTGTTTTTT. Its protein product is CASSQALGQEKLFF.

This sequence joins TRBV4-1 and TRBJ2-3; 11 nucleotides agree with TRBD2. Germline V gene sequence: CDR1 MGHRA, CDR2 YSYEKL. The CDR3 sequence is 19 residues long. The J segment lost 3 bases and the V segment lost 0 bases, leaving 11 bases of the junction unmatched. The CDR3 DNA is TGCGCCAGCAGCCAAGATCGCCTAGCGGGAGGTCCAACTACAGATACGCAGTATTTT. Translated: CASSQDRLAGGPTTDTQYF.

This clone was picked up one time. This chain joins TRBV28 and TRBJ2-1; D is possibly TRBD2 (7 bases). V was cut by 5 bases and J by 1 base, with 12 bases left in between. This CDR3 spans 15 amino acids. CDR1 and CDR2 (germline): MDHEN, SYDVKM. CDR3: CASSIGGDSYNEQFF. In DNA, the CDR3 is TGTGCCAGCAGTATAGGGGGGGATTCCTACAATGAGCAGTTCTTC. The variable domain in full, completed from reference TRBV28 and TRBJ2-1, reads DVKVTQSSRYLVKRTGEKVFLECVQDMDHENMFWYRQDPGLGLRLIYFSYDVKMKEKGDIPEGYSVSREKKERFSLILESASTNQTSMYLCASSIGGDSYNEQFFGPGTRLTVL.

This clone is a singleton in its sample. The chain combines TRBV10-2 with TRBJ2-1, with 8 bases that match TRBD2. CDR1 is WSHSY and CDR2 is SAAADI in the germline V gene. The CDR3 sequence is 15 residues long. V shed 1 base and J 4 bases; nucleotides not matched to a gene: 3. In DNA form, the CDR3 reads TGCGCCAGCAGTGAGTTAGCGGGACCTTACAATGAGCAGTTCTTC. This encodes CASSELAGPYNEQFF.

The chain employs TRBV29-1 and TRBJ1-2; D may be TRBD1 (5 bases). V lost 0 bases, J lost 4 bases, and 9 bases lay in between. CDR3 length equals 13 residues. Germline values: CDR1 SQVTM, CDR2 ANQGSEA. The DNA for the CDR3 is TGCAGCGTTGAAGACGGGACCGTCTATGGCTACACCTTC. Its translation is CSVEDGTVYGYTF.

This chain links TRBV18 with TRBJ1-1; D uncertain. The CDR3 extends over 16 amino acids. Trimming left V 3 bases short and J 2 bases short, with 16 bases between. Germline V CDR1 and CDR2: KGHSH, LQKENI. For the CDR3, the DNA is TGTGCCAGCTCACCGACGGTAGTGGACCTCAACACTGAAGCTTTCTTT. Encoded protein: CASSPTVVDLNTEAFF.

V is TRBV5-1 and J is TRBJ1-4; no clear D. The CDR3 is 15 amino acids. Deletions cut 4 bases from V and 0 bases from J, with 10 bases between. Germline V gene sequence: CDR1 SGHRS, CDR2 YFSETQ. The CDR3 DNA reads as TGCGCCAGCAGCCTAAACCCCACAACTAATGAAAAACTGTTTTTT. Translated, it gives CASSLNPTTNEKLFF.

On this clone itself: Germline and junction disagree at one end, which may indicate a read error. The chain employs TRBV29-1 and TRBJ2-5; the D call may be TRBD1 or TRBD2 (5 bases each). This CDR3 has 12 residues. Germline lookup yields CDR1 SQVTM and CDR2 ANQGSEA. The CDR3 loop reads CGGGPLGETQYF. The CDR3, as DNA: TGTGGGGGTGGGCCTCTGGGGGAGACCCAGTACTTC.

The CDR3: CASSFTSWNEQFF. The CDR3 DNA reads TGTGCCAGCAGTTTCACTAGCTGGAATGAGCAGTTCTTC. This sequence joins TRBV6-6 and TRBJ2-1; D perhaps matches TRBD2 (6 bases). The CDR3 has 13 amino acids. Germline V gene sequence: CDR1 MNHNY, CDR2 SVGAGI (reference sequence). V was pared by 4 bases and J by 7 bases, with 11 bases between.

The V gene is TRBV29-1, the J gene TRBJ2-1, with a weak D call TRBD2 (5 bases). The CDR3 spans 13 residues. Trimming took 2 bases from V and 8 from J, leaving 13 bases between them. Per the germline V gene, CDR1 is SQVTM and CDR2 is ANQGSEA. The CDR3 here is CSVERTSLDEQFF. CDR3 DNA sequence: TGCAGCGTTGAAAGGACTTCCCTCGATGAGCAGTTCTTC.

V gene TRBV7-6 combines with J gene TRBJ2-1; 8 nucleotides line up with TRBD1. The CDR3 contains 16 residues. The J segment lost 8 bases and the V segment lost 5 bases, leaving 14 bases of the junction unmatched. The germline CDR1 and CDR2 sequences are SGHVS and FNYEAQ. The CDR3 spells CASSPGSRDRFDEQFF. The CDR3 DNA reads TGTGCCAGCAGCCCCGGATCCCGGGACAGGTTCGATGAGCAGTTCTTC.

The chain is built from TRBV5-1 and TRBJ2-7; TRBD2 matches 9 bases. Germline CDR1 is SGHRS and CDR2 is YFSETQ. The CDR3 contains 14 residues. The junction had 7 bases not matched to a gene; V was cut back by 6 bases and J by 3 bases. As DNA, the CDR3 is TGCGCCAGCAAGGTAGGGACTAGCAACTACGAGCAGTACTTC. It yields the protein CASKVGTSNYEQYF.

This sequence joins TRBV6-1 and TRBJ2-3; no clear D gene. V was shortened by 1 base and J by 2 bases, with 10 bases between the two germline ends. Germline values: CDR1 MNHNS, CDR2 SASEGT. The length of the CDR3 is 15 residues. CDR3 sequence reads: CASSEVLGTTDTQYF. In nucleotides, the CDR3 is TGTGCCAGCAGTGAAGTTCTGGGAACCACAGATACGCAGTATTTT.

The gene calls are TRBV5-5 and TRBJ2-7; 9 bases line up with TRBD1. J gave up 5 bases and V 0 bases, and 6 bases lay outside the gene matches. The germline CDR1 and CDR2 sequences are SGHKS and YYEKEE (reference sequence). The CDR3 covers 15 residues. CDR3 loop: CASSLAWTGVHEQYF. DNA of the CDR3: TGTGCCAGCAGCTTGGCTTGGACAGGGGTCCACGAGCAGTACTTC.

The chain carries TRBV5-8 and TRBJ2-1; 8 bases are a match to TRBD1. Germline V gene data show CDR1 as SGHTS and CDR2 as YDEGEE. V trimming: 7 bases; J trimming: 10 bases; junction bases outside the gene matches: 7. The CDR3 extends over 12 amino acids. The CDR3, as DNA: TGTGCCAGCTTTATCACAGGGGGAGAGCAGTTCTTC. Its translation is CASFITGGEQFF.

V is TRBV20-1 and J is TRBJ2-3, with D unclear. CDR1 is DFQATT, CDR2 SNEGSKA, per germline (reference sequence). CDR3 length equals 11 residues. Trimming pared 6 bases from V and 8 bases from J, leaving 12 bases between. CDR3 loop: CSAFDLSTQYF. The CDR3, as DNA: TGCAGTGCCTTCGACCTGAGTACGCAGTATTTT.

This rearrangement joins TRBV7-9 to TRBJ2-1; the D gene is possibly TRBD1 (5 bases). V shed 8 bases and J shed 1 base, with 27 bases lying between them. This CDR3 is 19 amino acids long. The germline CDR1 and CDR2 sequences are SEHNR and FQNEAQ (reference sequence). CDR3 in amino acids: CASCKTVSPTRTSYNEQFF. In DNA, the CDR3 is TGTGCCAGCTGTAAGACAGTTAGCCCGACTCGAACGTCCTACAATGAGCAGTTCTTC.

The chain uses TRBV5-1 and TRBJ1-1, with a weak D call TRBD1 (6 bases). Trimming shortened V by 4 bases and J by 5 bases, and 18 bases separated the two germline ends. This CDR3 has 15 residues. CDR1 SGHRS and CDR2 YFSETQ come from the germline V gene. Written as DNA, the CDR3 is TGCGCCAGCAGCGGTACAGGGTGGGATCGGACTGAAGCTTTCTTT. It translates to CASSGTGWDRTEAFF.

V usage is TRBV28 and J usage is TRBJ1-2; D uncertain. The length of the CDR3 is 15 residues. Trimming pared 2 bases from V and 0 bases from J, leaving 10 bases between. Germline lookup yields CDR1 MDHEN and CDR2 SYDVKM. CDR3 residues: CASSLRQQANYGYTF. The CDR3 DNA is TGTGCCAGCAGTTTAAGGCAGCAAGCTAACTATGGCTACACCTTC.

This rearrangement joins TRBV6-5 to TRBJ1-4; D is unclear. Trimming removed 2 bases at V and 2 bases at J, with 6 bases between. Germline V gene sequence: CDR1 MNHEY, CDR2 SVGAGI. The CDR3 covers 14 residues. CDR3 nucleotide sequence: TGTGCCAGCAGTTACAGCGATACTAATGAAAAACTGTTTTTT. Its translation is CASSYSDTNEKLFF.

The rearrangement links TRBV6-5 to TRBJ2-7; possibly TRBD1 for D (8 bases). Trimming cost V 5 bases and J 3 bases, with 17 bases left between them. Germline V gene lookup returns CDR1 MNHEY and CDR2 SVGAGI. CDR3 length: 15 amino acids. The CDR3 sequence is CASSRTGTTSYEQYF. In DNA, the CDR3 is TGTGCCAGCAGTAGGACAGGGACTACTAGCTACGAGCAGTACTTC.